This T cell receptor (beta chain) is from a study of regulatory T cells in long-lasting Graves disease. Findings and limits, study-wide: Favored usage of TRBV28, TRBJ1-2 and TRBJ2-5 was recorded in persistent disease.

Time point noted: persistent/refractory GD, antithyroid drugs over 5 years with positive TRAb. The TCR library was made from RNA that had been extracted from PBMCs in TRIzol. V was cut by 4 bases and J by 11 bases, with 17 bases left in between. There are 14 residues in the CDR3. Germline V gene sequence: CDR1 SNHLY, CDR2 FYNNEI. This clonotype was detected many times. The antigen is not known. Through Arm-PCR of CDR3 regions and iRepertoire HTBI primers, TCR beta libraries were built. TCRdb called the multiplex PCR reads again in MiXCR, with one record for every CDR3 protein. The sample includes about 430,000 distinct CDR3 sequences, around 20% of them seen just once.

The V call is TRBV2, the J call TRBJ2-2, with a possible D match to TRBD2 (5 bases). The sequence was collected from a female donor with Graves disease. This material consisted of peripheral blood mononuclear cells (PBMCs), taken when the disease was refractory, from a patient treated with antithyroid drugs. In DNA form, the CDR3 reads TGTGCCAGCAGTGTAGCTCGGACTGCCGTAGAGCTGTTTTTT. Amino acid sequence: CASSVARTAVELFF.